Each of the 29 T cell receptor beta chains below was sequenced from the same sample in a study of response to subunit inactivated influenza vaccine. Via MiXCR, TCRdb re-called the RT-PCR reads, giving one row per CDR3 protein. There are some 570,000 distinct CDR3 sequences in the sample; roughly 10% occur only once, and approximately 11% lies in the top ten. The sample was also reused in another study, on T cells expressing NK-cell markers. That report notes: Making the TCR beta cDNA relied on 5'RACE template switching with UMIs.

The material sequenced was PBMCs from blood, taken on the day of vaccination. These receptors came from a man aged 50-60 years who received an inactivated influenza vaccine.

This clonotype showed up many times. The chain has TRBV20-1 and TRBJ1-4, with a possible D match to TRBD1 (5 bases). The V and J ends lost 6 bases and 5 bases respectively, with 13 bases between them. Germline V gene lookup returns CDR1 DFQATT and CDR2 SNEGSKA (reference sequence). This CDR3 spans 13 amino acids. The DNA for the CDR3 is TGCAGTGCCACGACAGCTACCAATGAAAAACTGTTTTTT. It encodes CSATTATNEKLFF.

The chain combines TRBV29-1 with TRBJ2-7; TRBD1 matches 8 bases. CDR3 length: 11 residues. The J segment lost 6 bases and the V segment lost 5 bases, leaving 3 bases of the junction unmatched. Looked up from germline, CDR1 is SQVTM and CDR2 is ANQGSEA. The DNA of the CDR3 is TGCAGCGTTAAAACAGGGGGCGAGCAGTACTTC. Its protein is CSVKTGGEQYF.

J is TRBJ1-2 and V is TRBV7-2; D possibly corresponds to TRBD1 (5 bases). The CDR3 has 14 residues. The ends were cut back, 5 bases at V and 8 bases at J, with 18 bases in the middle. Looked up from germline, CDR1 is SGHTA and CDR2 is FQGNSA. DNA of the CDR3: TGTGCCAGCAGCCCCGGTCGGGGCCCAGGAGGCTACACCTTC. Translated, it gives CASSPGRGPGGYTF.

This clonotype appeared a few times. This chain uses TRBV29-1 with TRBJ2-2; TRBD2 is a possible D gene (6 bases). The CDR3 has 12 residues. Trimming took off 6 bases at V and 7 bases at J, with 12 bases between the two ends. Germline CDR1 is SQVTM and CDR2 is ANQGSEA. The CDR3 spells CSVRGGGGELFF. CDR3 nucleotides: TGCAGCGTGAGGGGAGGTGGCGGGGAGCTGTTTTTT.

This clonotype occurred a few times. The chain recombines TRBV11-2 with TRBJ2-2; D unresolved. Trimming took off 1 base at V and 6 bases at J, with 9 bases between the two ends. CDR1 is SGHAT, CDR2 FQNNGV, per germline. This CDR3 has 14 residues. CDR3 nucleotides: TGTGCCAGCAGCTTAGGATTGGAACCCGGGGAGCTGTTTTTT. This sequence encodes CASSLGLEPGELFF. Based on the CDR3 plus reference TRBV11-2 and TRBJ2-2, the full variable domain is EAGVAQSPRYKIIEKRQSVAFWCNPISGHATLYWYQQILGQGPKLLIQFQNNGVVDDSQLPKDRFSAERLKGVDSTLKIQPAKLEDSAVYLCASSLGLEPGELFFGEGSRLTVL.

This clonotype turned up a few times. CDR3 DNA: TGTGCCATCAGTGAGAACGGACAGGGGAACACTGAAGCTTTCTTT. It is translated as CAISENGQGNTEAFF. This chain joins TRBV10-3 and TRBJ1-1, with 8 bases that match TRBD1. This CDR3 region has 15 residues. Germline-derived CDR1 and CDR2 are ENHRY and SYGVKD. The trim removed 2 bases at V and 1 base at J, leaving 3 bases unmatched.

This clonotype was observed a few times. The rearrangement links TRBV7-9 to TRBJ1-1; TRBD1 matches 7 bases. From germline, CDR1 is SEHNR and CDR2 FQNEAQ (reference sequence). V trimming: 8 bases; J trimming: 1 base; junction bases outside the gene matches: 4. This CDR3 has 13 amino acids. The CDR3 here is CASRQGGNTEAFF. CDR3 coding DNA: TGTGCCAGCCGACAGGGCGGGAACACTGAAGCTTTCTTT.

The table lists this clonotype with a few counts. This chain joins TRBV2 and TRBJ2-3, with 8 nucleotides matching TRBD1. Looked up from germline, CDR1 is SNHLY and CDR2 is FYNNEI. CDR3 length: 14 residues. The V segment lost 8 bases and the J segment 3 bases; nucleotides outside the gene matches: 7. CDR3 amino acids: CASLRQGPTDTQYF. Here the CDR3 DNA reads TGTGCCAGCCTAAGACAGGGGCCGACAGATACGCAGTATTTT.

V usage is TRBV6-5 and J usage is TRBJ2-3, with D perhaps TRBD1 (6 bases). CDR1 MNHEY and CDR2 SVGAGI come from the germline V gene. V was shortened by 2 bases and J by 2 bases, with 17 bases between the two germline ends. The CDR3 is 17 amino acids. The CDR3 nucleotides read TGTGCCAGCAGTTACGAAAGGATGGGGGCCGACACAGATACGCAGTATTTT. It is translated as CASSYERMGADTDTQYF.

The chain links TRBV6-5 to TRBJ2-7; maybe TRBD2 (5 bases). Germline V CDR1 and CDR2: MNHEY, SVGAGI. There are 15 residues in the CDR3. The V gene lost 2 bases and the J gene lost 5 bases, with 16 bases spanning the gap. In nucleotides, the CDR3 is TGTGCCAGCAGTTACCGCCCCACTAGTCCCCACGAGCAGTACTTC. Protein product: CASSYRPTSPHEQYF.

This clonotype has a handful of counts. The genes are TRBV12-3 or TRBV12-4 and TRBJ1-5; 9 nucleotides agree with TRBD1. This CDR3 has 16 residues. Losses at the gene ends were 2 bases for V and 1 base for J; bases not matched to a gene: 3. CDR3 nucleotide sequence: TGTGCCAGCAGTTTATGGGGACAGGGAAGCAATCAGCCCCAGCATTTT. Protein: CASSLWGQGSNQPQHF.

This clonotype was seen a handful of times. V and J are TRBV30 and TRBJ2-1; D unresolved. Germline assignment: CDR1 GTSNPN and CDR2 SVGIG (reference sequence). The CDR3 runs to 8 residues. The ends were cut back, 4 bases at V and 14 bases at J, with 6 bases in the middle. CDR3 residues: CAWTLEFF. CDR3 in DNA: TGTGCCTGGACTCTGGAGTTCTTC.

The genes are TRBV15 and TRBJ2-1, with D possibly matching TRBD1 (9 bases). Trimming removed 0 bases at V and 4 bases at J, with 16 bases between. This CDR3 is 17 amino acids long. Per germline, CDR1 LNHNV and CDR2 YYDKDF (reference sequence). The DNA of the CDR3 is TGTGCCACCAGCAGAGATAGCGGGGACAGGGAGTACAATGAGCAGTTCTTC. Protein sequence: CATSRDSGDREYNEQFF.

The rearrangement joins TRBV27 to TRBJ2-1; D perhaps matches TRBD2 (7 bases). Germline CDR1 reads MNHEY; CDR2 reads SMNVEV (reference sequence). The CDR3 runs to 13 residues. With 10 bases removed from V and 6 bases from J, the gap between germline ends came to 16 bases. The CDR3 DNA reads TGTGCCACCTCGCCGGGGGGCCTCAATGAGCAGTTCTTC. Its translation: CATSPGGLNEQFF.

This clonotype was seen only a few times. This chain links TRBV5-4 with TRBJ1-2; D perhaps matches TRBD1 (6 bases). Trimming cost V 0 bases and J 7 bases, with 22 bases left between them. The CDR3 consists of 17 residues. Germline CDR1 SGHNT, CDR2 YYREEE (reference sequence). The CDR3 spells CASSLGRSGRGVSGYTF. DNA of the CDR3: TGTGCCAGCAGCTTGGGGAGGTCGGGCAGGGGTGTTTCTGGCTACACCTTC. Complete variable domain (other parts from reference TRBV5-4 and TRBJ1-2): ETGVTQSPTHLIKTRGQQVTLRCSSQSGHNTVSWYQQALGQGPQFIFQYYREEENGRGNFPPRFSGLQFPNYSSELNVNALELDDSALYLCASSLGRSGRGVSGYTFGSGTRLTVV.

The chain employs TRBV12-3 or TRBV12-4 and TRBJ2-7; 8 bases are shared with TRBD1. The V and J ends lost 4 bases and 4 bases, in that order; junction bases with no gene match: 9. This CDR3 is 15 amino acids long. The CDR3 DNA follows: TGTGCCAGCAGTTCCCCAAGACAGGGGAGGTACGAGCAGTACTTC. It codes for CASSSPRQGRYEQYF.

This clonotype has ten or more counts. This chain uses TRBV7-2 with TRBJ2-7, with D unclear. V lost 3 bases, J lost 4 bases, and 10 bases lay in between. Germline V lookup: CDR1 SGHTA, CDR2 FQGNSA. The CDR3 has 13 amino acids. DNA for the CDR3: TGTGCCAGCAGCTTCGCAACCCCTTACGAGCAGTACTTC. This encodes CASSFATPYEQYF.

This clonotype was detected a few times. The V gene is TRBV28, the J gene TRBJ1-4, with D unclear. The CDR3 consists of 15 residues. Between the trimmed V and J ends, which lost 4 bases and 7 bases, there was a span of 16 bases. The germline V gene has CDR1 MDHEN and CDR2 SYDVKM. For the CDR3, the DNA is TGTGCCAGCAGTTCCCCCAGTCTTCGCAGTGAAAAACTGTTTTTT. Translated: CASSSPSLRSEKLFF.

This chain connects TRBV20-1 to TRBJ2-1; D is perhaps TRBD2 (6 bases). The CDR3 is 16 residues long. Germline V gives CDR1 DFQATT, CDR2 SNEGSKA (reference sequence). Trimming took 3 bases from V and 2 from J, leaving 17 bases between them. CDR3 nucleotide sequence: TGCAGTGCTAGTAGTTTTGTGGGAGGCCCCTACAATGAGCAGTTCTTC. Translation: CSASSFVGGPYNEQFF.

This clonotype appeared many times. This chain connects TRBV24-1 to TRBJ2-5; D not certain. The CDR3 is 14 amino acids. Between the trimmed V and J ends, which lost 3 bases and 1 base, there was a span of 8 bases. Germline V gives CDR1 KGHDR, CDR2 SFDVKD. CDR3 region: CATSDRAVQETQYF. As DNA, the CDR3 is TGTGCCACCAGTGATCGGGCTGTCCAAGAGACCCAGTACTTC.

The CDR3 DNA is TGCAGTGCTCGGGGACTAGCGGGGGCAAATGAGCAGTTCTTC. This codes for CSARGLAGANEQFF. J is TRBJ2-1 and V is TRBV20-1; the match to TRBD2 covers 14 bases. CDR1 and CDR2 from the germline V gene are DFQATT and SNEGSKA (reference sequence). The CDR3 has 14 amino acids. J gave up 7 bases and V 5 bases, and 4 bases lay outside the gene matches.

The V gene is TRBV20-1, the J gene TRBJ2-1; tentative D call: TRBD2 (6 bases). The V and J ends lost 6 bases and 0 bases respectively, with 18 bases between them. Germline V gives CDR1 DFQATT, CDR2 SNEGSKA (reference sequence). The CDR3 length is 16 residues. The CDR3 spells CSALIRDLSSYNEQFF. DNA of the CDR3: TGCAGTGCCCTTATCCGGGACTTGAGCTCCTACAATGAGCAGTTCTTC.

In DNA form, the CDR3 reads TGCAGCGTTGTTGCCAGGACTAACTATGGCTACACCTTC. Residues: CSVVARTNYGYTF. The chain uses TRBV29-1 and TRBJ1-2; D ambiguous. CDR3 size: 13 residues. With 4 bases removed from V and 0 bases from J, the gap between germline ends came to 9 bases. Germline V gene sequence: CDR1 SQVTM, CDR2 ANQGSEA.

The rearrangement joins TRBV20-1 to TRBJ2-5; possibly TRBD2 for D (6 bases). CDR3 length: 15 residues. Germline V gene sequence: CDR1 DFQATT, CDR2 SNEGSKA (reference sequence). The V end was cut by 5 bases, the J end by 4 bases, with 20 bases between. CDR3 coding DNA: TGCAGTGCTCCGAGCAATGGGCAGGGAGGAGAGACCCAGTACTTC. It encodes CSAPSNGQGGETQYF.

This clonotype was detected only a few times. The CDR3: CSVGGSGSSTDTQYF. In DNA form, the CDR3 reads TGCAGCGTGGGGGGTAGCGGGAGTAGCACAGATACGCAGTATTTT. This chain joins TRBV29-1 and TRBJ2-3, with TRBD2 matching over 9 bases. Germline V lookup: CDR1 SQVTM, CDR2 ANQGSEA. The J segment lost 0 bases and the V segment lost 6 bases, leaving 7 bases of the junction unmatched. The CDR3 extends over 15 amino acids.

This chain uses TRBV6-5 with TRBJ2-7; D may correspond to TRBD1 or TRBD2 (5 bases each). Looked up from germline, CDR1 is MNHEY and CDR2 is SVGAGI. The CDR3 sequence is 13 residues long. Trimming shortened V by 2 bases and J by 4 bases, and 9 bases separated the two germline ends. The CDR3 loop is CASSYRWGYEQYF. CDR3 nucleotide sequence: TGTGCCAGCAGTTACCGTTGGGGGTACGAGCAGTACTTC.

This chain uses TRBV12-3 or TRBV12-4 with TRBJ2-1, with unresolved D. The length of the CDR3 is 11 residues. V lost 5 bases and J 6 bases, leaving 5 bases between the germline ends. The CDR3 coding sequence is TGTGCCAGCAGTGAGGTCAATGAGCAGTTCTTC. Translated: CASSEVNEQFF.

The V call is TRBV5-1, the J call TRBJ1-5, with 7 bases identical to TRBD1. With V trimmed by 1 base and J by 4 bases, 5 bases remained unmatched. The CDR3 totals 15 residues. Germline lookup yields CDR1 SGHRS and CDR2 YFSETQ. The CDR3 reads CASSLLGQVNQPQHF. In nucleotides, the CDR3 is TGCGCCAGCAGCTTGCTAGGACAGGTGAATCAGCCCCAGCATTTT.

This clonotype was counted a few times. The chain combines TRBV7-9 with TRBJ2-4, with D perhaps assigned TRBD1 or TRBD2 (5 bases each). Looked up from germline, CDR1 is SEHNR and CDR2 is FQNEAQ (reference sequence). This CDR3 is 12 amino acids long. V was shortened by 9 bases and J by 9 bases, with 15 bases between the two germline ends. The CDR3 nucleotides are TGTGCCAGAGTTGGGACCGACGGCATTCAGTACTTC. Its protein is CARVGTDGIQYF.